This T cell receptor (beta chain) was sequenced in a study of OX40 agonist ivuxolimab in advanced cancers. On the study more broadly: Head and neck, renal cell, melanoma or hepatocellular carcinoma were the cancers that dose-escalation patients had. Past anti-PD-1, anti-PD-L1 or anti-CTLA-4 therapy was accepted, and roughly 42% had received some.

Using immunoSEQ multiplex PCR, the repertoire was profiled, and TCRdb retains in-frame clones only, with some absent. The sample consists of 100,000 to 150,000 clones, approximately 94% of them appearing once. With 2 bases clipped from V and 6 bases from J, the junction kept 6 bases outside the gene matches. The CDR3 sequence is 15 residues long. The germline gives CDR1 SGHNT, CDR2 YYREEE (reference sequence). The chain links TRBV5-4 to TRBJ1-5; TRBD1 matches at 9 bases. This clonotype originated in an adult with an advanced solid tumor such as melanoma, head and neck, liver or kidney cancer. Sequenced material: CD4+ or CD8+ T cells sorted from blood, taken in a trial of the OX40 agonist ivuxolimab. This CDR3 is CASSLSGTGIQPQHF. CDR3 in DNA: TGTGCCAGCAGCTTATCCGGGACAGGGATTCAGCCCCAGCATTTT.